The text below deals with one TCR beta chain. Its cognate antigen is unknown. These data belong to a study of regulatory T cells in long-lasting Graves disease. Study-level background: Patients with persistent Graves' disease had over 5 years of antithyroid drugs and persistent TSH receptor antibodies. Study-level points and caveats: Persistent disease favored TRBV28, TRBJ1-2 and TRBJ2-5.

Time point noted: persistent/refractory GD, antithyroid drugs over 5 years with positive TRAb. Preparation of the TCR library used RNA extracted from PBMCs. All patients originated from an endocrinology department located in Xi'an, China. iRepertoire HTBI primers and Arm-PCR of CDR3 regions built TCR beta libraries. TCRdb fed the multiplex PCR reads into MiXCR, producing one record per CDR3 protein. The data contain fewer than 450,000 distinct CDR3 sequences, 20% to 30% of them singletons. The CDR3 has 16 residues. From germline, CDR1 is LGHDT and CDR2 YNNKEL (reference sequence). The clonotype comes from a female donor with Graves disease. The chain links TRBV3-1 to TRBJ2-5; D may be TRBD1 or TRBD2 (7 bases each). The J call is uncertain, as TRBJ2-7 better fits the DNA end. The sample consisted of peripheral blood mononuclear cells (PBMCs), taken when the disease was refractory, from a patient treated with antithyroid drugs. The CDR3 DNA reads TGTGCCAGCAGCCAAGATTCAGGGGGGGTTTCCTACGAGCAGTACTTC. It codes for CASSQDSGGVSYEQYF.